The rows below give T cell receptor beta chains drawn from one sample of a study of cytomegalovirus exposure and HLA in healthy donors. The repertoire was sequenced with immunoSEQ multiplex PCR; TCRdb's copy has only in-frame clones and lacks some. The repertoire includes about 120,000 clones, approximately 8% of them detected once, and 5% to 6.5% sits in the top ten. The sample was PBMCs. These receptors were obtained from a middle-aged woman in good health and CMV-seropositive. The CDR3 runs from the conserved cysteine through the conserved F or W. The order of the fields is D gene, clone size, V gene, J gene, CDR3 protein, CDR3 DNA. D genes are given only for firm matches. Where a row states a size, it is once, few, many or the class of an expanded clone; other rows omit it.

>NA|NA|TRBV4-1|TRBJ2-5
CASSQGPPGNSKETQYF
TGCGCCAGCAGCCAAGGGCCCCCGGGGAATAGCAAAGAGACCCAGTACTTC
>TRBD1|NA|TRBV6-1|TRBJ1-2
CASSERDRGGYTF
TGTGCCAGCAGTGAAAGGGACAGAGGTGGCTACACCTTC
>TRBD2|few|TRBV19|TRBJ2-7
CASRPGGTYEQYF
TGTGCCAGTAGGCCGGGGGGGACCTACGAGCAGTACTTC
>TRBD2|NA|TRBV4-2|TRBJ2-7
CASSQEILAGAYEQYF
TGTGCCAGCAGCCAAGAAATCCTAGCGGGGGCCTACGAGCAGTACTTC
>NA|many|TRBV6-1|TRBJ1-5
CASSDNIGGGQPQHF
TGTGCCAGCAGTGATAATATCGGGGGGGGTCAGCCCCAGCATTTT
>NA|NA|TRBV5-4|TRBJ2-5
CASSPDSRETQYF
TGTGCCAGCAGCCCGGACAGCAGGGAGACCCAGTACTTC
>NA|NA|TRBV6-1|TRBJ2-7
CASATEQAYEQYF
TGTGCCAGCGCTACCGAACAGGCCTACGAGCAGTACTTC
>NA|NA|TRBV29-1|TRBJ1-1
CSVPDTEAFF
TGCAGCGTACCGGACACTGAAGCTTTCTTT
>TRBD2|NA|TRBV15|TRBJ2-1
CATSRGERGTYNEQFF
TGTGCCACCAGCAGAGGGGAGCGGGGGACCTACAATGAGCAGTTCTTC
>NA|few|TRBV7-9|TRBJ2-7
CASSSTYEQYF
TGTGCCAGCAGCTCCACCTACGAGCAGTACTTC
>NA|NA|TRBV5-6|TRBJ1-4
CASSLGGDEKLFF
TGTGCCAGCAGCTTGGGAGGAGATGAAAAACTGTTTTTT
>TRBD2|NA|TRBV5-4|TRBJ2-2
CASSRGSGGPGTGELFF
TGTGCCAGCAGCAGGGGTAGCGGGGGGCCGGGGACCGGGGAGCTGTTTTTT
>TRBD1|NA|TRBV27|TRBJ2-1
CASSFGILGQSGKNEQFF
TGTGCCAGCAGTTTCGGCATTTTGGGACAGTCGGGCAAGAATGAGCAGTTCTTC
>TRBD2|NA|TRBV6-5|TRBJ2-3
CASSYGEGWHTQYF
TGTGCCAGCAGTTACGGGGAGGGATGGCATACGCAGTATTTT
>TRBD2|few|TRBV6-1|TRBJ2-1
CASRTSGLNEQFF
TGTGCCAGCCGGACTAGCGGACTCAATGAGCAGTTCTTC
>NA|few|TRBV21-1|TRBJ2-7
CASSIGTHHSYEQYF
TGTGCCAGCAGCATAGGGACACACCACTCCTACGAGCAGTACTTC
>NA|NA|TRBV19|TRBJ1-1
CASSFEQSMNTEAFF
TGTGCCAGTAGTTTTGAACAGTCTATGAACACTGAAGCCTTCTTT
>NA|NA|TRBV20-1|TRBJ1-3
CSAPWANTIYF
TGCAGTGCTCCTTGGGCGAACACCATATATTTT
>NA|NA|TRBV7-5|TRBJ2-7
CVRSLDTYEQYF
TGTGTCAGAAGCTTAGACACCTACGAGCAGTACTTC
>TRBD2|NA|TRBV30|TRBJ2-3
CAWSATSVGTQYF
TGTGCCTGGAGTGCGACTAGCGTAGGTACGCAGTATTTT
>NA|NA|TRBV18|TRBJ2-7
CASSPPIRDSYEQYF
TGTGCCAGCTCACCACCCATACGGGACTCCTACGAGCAGTACTTC
>TRBD1|few|TRBV19|TRBJ2-6
CASLDRGAGANVLTF
TGTGCCAGCCTGGACAGGGGGGCTGGGGCCAACGTCCTGACTTTC
>NA|NA|TRBV5-4|TRBJ2-3
CASSQVDGGNTDTQYF
TGTGCCAGCAGCCAGGTAGACGGGGGTAACACAGATACGCAGTATTTT
>NA|NA|TRBV7-7|TRBJ1-1
CSLPEEGAFF
TGTTCTCTCCCCGAGGAGGGAGCTTTCTTT
>TRBD1|NA|TRBV5-5|TRBJ2-7
CASSLAGGTGTYEQYF
TGTGCCAGCAGCTTGGCCGGAGGGACAGGGACCTACGAGCAGTACTTC
>NA|few|TRBV18|TRBJ1-1
CASSPGAGANTEAFF
TGTGCCAGCTCACCAGGGGCAGGGGCGAACACTGAAGCTTTCTTT
>TRBD1|few|TRBV10-3|TRBJ2-5
CAISDFQGEETQYF
TGTGCCATCAGTGATTTTCAGGGGGAAGAGACCCAGTACTTC
>NA|NA|TRBV2|TRBJ2-1
CASVRLGVKNEQFF
TGTGCCAGCGTTCGTCTAGGGGTTAAGAATGAGCAGTTCTTC
>TRBD2|few|TRBV29-1|TRBJ2-1
CSVERLAGFYNEQFF
TGCAGCGTTGAACGACTAGCGGGGTTCTACAATGAGCAGTTCTTC
>NA|NA|TRBV10-3|TRBJ1-1
CAISESGGGDTEAFF
TGTGCCATCAGTGAGTCGGGGGGTGGGGACACTGAAGCTTTCTTT
>NA|NA|TRBV29-1|TRBJ1-2
CSVWKGAYGYTF
TGCAGCGTCTGGAAAGGGGCCTATGGCTACACCTTC